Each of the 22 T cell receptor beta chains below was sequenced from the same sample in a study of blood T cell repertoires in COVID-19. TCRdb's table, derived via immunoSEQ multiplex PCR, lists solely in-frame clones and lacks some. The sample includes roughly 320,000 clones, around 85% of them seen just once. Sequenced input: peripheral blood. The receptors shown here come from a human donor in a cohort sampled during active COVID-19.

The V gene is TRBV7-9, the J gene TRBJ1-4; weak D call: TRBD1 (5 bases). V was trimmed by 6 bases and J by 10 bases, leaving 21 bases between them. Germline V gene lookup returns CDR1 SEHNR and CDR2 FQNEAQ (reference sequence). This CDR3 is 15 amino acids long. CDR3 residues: CASSPQGPQIGKLFF. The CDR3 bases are TGTGCCAGCAGTCCTCAGGGTCCACAGATCGGAAAACTGTTTTTT.

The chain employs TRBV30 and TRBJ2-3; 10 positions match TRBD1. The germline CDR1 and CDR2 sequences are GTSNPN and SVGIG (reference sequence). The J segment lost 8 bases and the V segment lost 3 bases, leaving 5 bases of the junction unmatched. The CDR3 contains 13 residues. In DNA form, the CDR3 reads TGTGCCTGGAGGGGGACAGGGGTCCGTACGCAGTATTTT. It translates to CAWRGTGVRTQYF. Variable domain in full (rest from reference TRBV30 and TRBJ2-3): SQTIHQWPATLVQPVGSPLSLECTVEGTSNPNLYWYRQAAGRGLQLLFYSVGIGQISSEVPQNLSASRPQDRQFILSSKKLLLSDSGFYLCAWRGTGVRTQYFGPGTRLTVL.

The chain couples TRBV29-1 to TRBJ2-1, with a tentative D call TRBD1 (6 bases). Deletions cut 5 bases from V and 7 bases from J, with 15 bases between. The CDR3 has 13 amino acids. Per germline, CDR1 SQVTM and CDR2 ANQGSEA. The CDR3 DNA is TGCAGCGTTACTGACAGGTATCTGAATGAGCAGTTCTTC. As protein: CSVTDRYLNEQFF.

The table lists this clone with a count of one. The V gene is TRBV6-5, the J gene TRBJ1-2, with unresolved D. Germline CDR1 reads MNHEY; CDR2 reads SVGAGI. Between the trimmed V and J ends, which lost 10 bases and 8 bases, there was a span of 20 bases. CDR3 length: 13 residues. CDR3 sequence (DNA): TGTGCCACCCGCAAGGAGTCGGCTGGAGGCTACACCTTC. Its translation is CATRKESAGGYTF.

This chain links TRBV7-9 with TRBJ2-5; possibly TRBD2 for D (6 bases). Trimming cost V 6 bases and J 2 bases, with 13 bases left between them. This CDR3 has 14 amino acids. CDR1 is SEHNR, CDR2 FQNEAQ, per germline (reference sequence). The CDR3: CASRVTGEQETQYF. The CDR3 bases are TGTGCCAGCAGGGTGACGGGGGAACAAGAGACCCAGTACTTC.

The CDR3: CASRYRGGTYTQYF. The CDR3 DNA reads as TGTGCCAGTAGATACCGCGGCGGCACCTATACGCAGTATTTT. The genes are TRBV19 and TRBJ2-3; D unclear. CDR1 is LNHDA, CDR2 SQIVND, per germline (reference sequence). This CDR3 has 14 residues. The V end was cut by 6 bases, the J end by 7 bases, with 17 bases between.

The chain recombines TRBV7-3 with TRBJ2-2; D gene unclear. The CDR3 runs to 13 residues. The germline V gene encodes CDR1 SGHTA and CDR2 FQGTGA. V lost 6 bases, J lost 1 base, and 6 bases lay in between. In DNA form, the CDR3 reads TGTGCCAGCAGTCTAGAGAACACCGGGGAGCTGTTTTTT. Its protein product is CASSLENTGELFF.

The CDR3, as DNA: TGTGCCAGCAGTTACAAGCGGGGGACCTACAATGAGCAGTTCTTC. Translated: CASSYKRGTYNEQFF. This rearrangement joins TRBV6-2 or TRBV6-3 to TRBJ2-1, with 8 bases identical to TRBD2. Germline CDR1 is MNHEY and CDR2 is SVGEGT. CDR3 length: 15 residues. V was pared by 2 bases and J by 2 bases, with 2 bases of the junction left unmatched.

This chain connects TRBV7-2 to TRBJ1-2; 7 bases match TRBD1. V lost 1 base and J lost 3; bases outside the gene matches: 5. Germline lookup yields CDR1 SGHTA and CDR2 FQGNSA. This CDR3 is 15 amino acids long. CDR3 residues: CASSLVDRAYYGYTF. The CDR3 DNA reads TGTGCCAGCAGCTTAGTCGACAGGGCATACTATGGCTACACCTTC.

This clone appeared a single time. CDR3 in DNA: TGCGCTACAGGGGTCGGTAATCAGCCCCAGCATTTT. Amino acid sequence: CATGVGNQPQHF. This chain connects TRBV4-1 to TRBJ1-5; 7 positions match TRBD1. Germline assignment: CDR1 MGHRA and CDR2 YSYEKL. CDR3 length: 12 amino acids.

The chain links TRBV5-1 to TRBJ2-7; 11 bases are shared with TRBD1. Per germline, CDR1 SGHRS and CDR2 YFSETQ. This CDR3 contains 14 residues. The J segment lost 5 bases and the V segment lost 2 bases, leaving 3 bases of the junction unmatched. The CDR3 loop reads CASSFGDRGNEQYF. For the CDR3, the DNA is TGCGCCAGCAGCTTCGGGGACAGGGGGAACGAGCAGTACTTC. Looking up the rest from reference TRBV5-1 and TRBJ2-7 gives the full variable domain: KAGVTQTPRYLIKTRGQQVTLSCSPISGHRSVSWYQQTPGQGLQFLFEYFSETQRNKGNFPGRFSGRQFSNSRSEMNVSTLELGDSALYLCASSFGDRGNEQYFGPGTRLTVT.

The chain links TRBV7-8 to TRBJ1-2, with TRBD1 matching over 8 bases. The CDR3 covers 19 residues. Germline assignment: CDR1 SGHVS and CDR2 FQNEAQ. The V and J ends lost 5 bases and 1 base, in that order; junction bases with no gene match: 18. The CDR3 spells CASSGSVRTGPYLNYGYTF. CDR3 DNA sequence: TGTGCCAGCAGCGGTTCCGTAAGGACAGGGCCCTACCTTAACTATGGCTACACCTTC. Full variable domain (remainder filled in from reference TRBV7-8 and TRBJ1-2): GAGVSQSPRYKVAKRGQDVALRCDPISGHVSLFWYQQALGQGPEFLTYFQNEAQLDKSGLPSDRFFAERPEGSVSTLKIQRTQQEDSAVYLCASSGSVRTGPYLNYGYTFGSGTRLTVV.

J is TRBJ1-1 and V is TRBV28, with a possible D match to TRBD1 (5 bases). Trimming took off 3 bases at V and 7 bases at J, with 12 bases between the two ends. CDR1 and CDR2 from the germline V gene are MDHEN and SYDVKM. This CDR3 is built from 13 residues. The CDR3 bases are TGTGCCAGCAGTTTCCCCAACAGGCATGAAGCTTTCTTT. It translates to CASSFPNRHEAFF.

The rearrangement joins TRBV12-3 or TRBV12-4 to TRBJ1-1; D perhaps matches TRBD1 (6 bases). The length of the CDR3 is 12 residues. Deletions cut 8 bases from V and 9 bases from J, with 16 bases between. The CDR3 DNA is TGTGCCAGCGATTCCGGGGGGCTGAAAGCTTTCTTT. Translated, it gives CASDSGGLKAFF.

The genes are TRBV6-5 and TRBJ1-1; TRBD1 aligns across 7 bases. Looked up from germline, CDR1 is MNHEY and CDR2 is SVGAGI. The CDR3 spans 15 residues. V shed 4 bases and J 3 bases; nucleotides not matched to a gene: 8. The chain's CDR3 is CASSWLDRPYTEAFF. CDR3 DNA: TGTGCCAGCAGTTGGTTGGACAGGCCGTACACTGAAGCTTTCTTT.

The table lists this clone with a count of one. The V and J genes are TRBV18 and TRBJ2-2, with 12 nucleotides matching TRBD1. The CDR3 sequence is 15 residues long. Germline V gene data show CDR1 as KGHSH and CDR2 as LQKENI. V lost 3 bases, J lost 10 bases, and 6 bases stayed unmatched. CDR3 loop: CASSPPGQGAKELFF. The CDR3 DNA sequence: TGTGCCAGCTCACCTCCGGGACAGGGGGCAAAGGAGCTGTTTTTT.

CDR3 coding DNA: TGTGCCAGCGCGGCCCTTAAGGCCAACGTCCTGACTTTC. Translated, it gives CASAALKANVLTF. V gene TRBV2 combines with J gene TRBJ2-6; no definite D call. This CDR3 region has 13 residues. Between the trimmed V and J ends, which lost 8 bases and 6 bases, there was a span of 11 bases. CDR1 and CDR2 (germline): SNHLY, FYNNEI.

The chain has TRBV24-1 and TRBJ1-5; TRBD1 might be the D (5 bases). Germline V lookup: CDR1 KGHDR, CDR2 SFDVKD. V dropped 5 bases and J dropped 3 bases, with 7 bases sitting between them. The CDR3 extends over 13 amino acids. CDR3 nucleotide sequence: TGTGCCACCAGTGGGGGCATCAATCAGCCCCAGCATTTT. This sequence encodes CATSGGINQPQHF.

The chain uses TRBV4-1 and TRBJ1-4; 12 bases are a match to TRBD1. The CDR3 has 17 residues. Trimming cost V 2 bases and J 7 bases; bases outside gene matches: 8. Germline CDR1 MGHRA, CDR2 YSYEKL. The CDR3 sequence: CASSQTGTGGSSEKLFF. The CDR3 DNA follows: TGCGCCAGCAGCCAAACCGGGACAGGGGGCTCTAGTGAAAAACTGTTTTTT.

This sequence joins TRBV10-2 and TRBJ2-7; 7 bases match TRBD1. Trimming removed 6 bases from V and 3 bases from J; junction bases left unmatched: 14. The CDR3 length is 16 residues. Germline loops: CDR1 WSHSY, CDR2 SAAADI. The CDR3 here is CASSDTGQGVFYEQYF. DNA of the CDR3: TGCGCCAGCAGCGATACCGGTCAGGGGGTCTTCTACGAGCAGTACTTC.

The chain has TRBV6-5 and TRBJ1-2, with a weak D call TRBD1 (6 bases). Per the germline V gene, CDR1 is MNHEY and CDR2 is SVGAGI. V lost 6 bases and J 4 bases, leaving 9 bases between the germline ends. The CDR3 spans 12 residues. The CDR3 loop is CASRTGSYGYTF. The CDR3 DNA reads TGTGCCAGCAGAACAGGGAGCTATGGCTACACCTTC.

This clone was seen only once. The CDR3 loop is CATSDDGTGGKQYF. Written as DNA, the CDR3 is TGTGCCACCAGTGATGACGGGACAGGGGGTAAGCAGTACTTC. This sequence joins TRBV24-1 and TRBJ2-7; TRBD1 matches at 11 bases. This CDR3 spans 14 amino acids. The trim removed 3 bases at V and 8 bases at J, leaving 5 bases unmatched. Germline values: CDR1 KGHDR, CDR2 SFDVKD.